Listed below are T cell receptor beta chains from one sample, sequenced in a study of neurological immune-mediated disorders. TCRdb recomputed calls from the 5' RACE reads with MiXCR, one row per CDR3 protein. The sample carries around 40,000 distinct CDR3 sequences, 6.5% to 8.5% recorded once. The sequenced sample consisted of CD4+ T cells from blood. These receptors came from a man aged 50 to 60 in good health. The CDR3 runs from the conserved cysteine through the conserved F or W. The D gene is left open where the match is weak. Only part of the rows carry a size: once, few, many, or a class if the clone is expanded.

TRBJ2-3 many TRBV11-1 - TGTGCCAGCAGCTCGGGGCCGGGGGCAGATACGCAGTATTTT CASSSGPGADTQYF
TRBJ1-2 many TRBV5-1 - TGCGCCAGCAGCTTGGAGGGACGGACGACGATTAACTATGGCTACACCTTC CASSLEGRTTINYGYTF
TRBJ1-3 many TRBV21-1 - TGTGCCAGCAGCAAACCAGGTCCCTCTGGAAACACCATATATTTT CASSKPGPSGNTIYF
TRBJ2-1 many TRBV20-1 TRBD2 TGCAGTGCTAGTTCTAGCGGGAGGGCCGGATCCTACAATGAGCAGTTCTTC CSASSSGRAGSYNEQFF
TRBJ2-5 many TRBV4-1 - TGCGCCAGCAGCCAAGTATCCAGGGTAGAGACCCAGTACTTC CASSQVSRVETQYF
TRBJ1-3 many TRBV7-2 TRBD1 TGTGCCAGCAGCTTAGTCGCGTTGGGACAGGGAGGAAACACCATATATTTT CASSLVALGQGGNTIYF
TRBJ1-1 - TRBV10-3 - TGTGCCATCGGCGTGGGCCTGAACACTGAAGCTTTCTTT CAIGVGLNTEAFF
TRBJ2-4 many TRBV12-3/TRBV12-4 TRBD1 TGTGCCAGCAGTTTAGATACTGGACAGGGGGTAACCATTCAGTACTTC CASSLDTGQGVTIQYF
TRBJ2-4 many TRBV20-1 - TGCAGTGCTAGGGGCGGGACCGGTAGGAACATTCAGTACTTC CSARGGTGRNIQYF
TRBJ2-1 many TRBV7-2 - TGTGCCAGCAGCTTAACGTTTCTAGCGACGAGCAATGAGCAGTTCTTC CASSLTFLATSNEQFF
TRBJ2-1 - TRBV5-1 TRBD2 TGCGCCAGCAGTCCAGGGACTAGCGGCAATGAGCAGTTCTTC CASSPGTSGNEQFF
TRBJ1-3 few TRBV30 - TGTGCCTGGGGTCGAGACACGGCCTCTGGAAACACCATATATTTT CAWGRDTASGNTIYF
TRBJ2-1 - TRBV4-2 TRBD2 TGTGCCAGCAGCCAAGGTGGGAGGGAATACAATGAGCAGTTCTTC CASSQGGREYNEQFF
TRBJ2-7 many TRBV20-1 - TGCAGTGCTACCCTAGGGTCGGACTACGAGCAGTACTTC CSATLGSDYEQYF
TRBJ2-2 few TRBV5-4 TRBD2 TGTGCCAGCAGCTTGGATCCTAGCGGGAACACCGGGGAGCTGTTTTTT CASSLDPSGNTGELFF
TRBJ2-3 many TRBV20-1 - TGCAGTGCCCCAAGGAAAACCTTCGCAGATACGCAGTATTTT CSAPRKTFADTQYF
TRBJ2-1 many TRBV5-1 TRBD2 TGCGCCAGCAAGCGAACTAGCGGGACGGGGTACAATGAGCAGTTCTTC CASKRTSGTGYNEQFF
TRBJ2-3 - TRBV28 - TGTGCCAGCAGTTCAGGACAGACAGATACGCAGTATTTT CASSSGQTDTQYF
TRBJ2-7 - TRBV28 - TGTGCCAGCAGCCCGGGCAGGGCGGGCGTCCGGGGCCCGTACGAGCAGTACTTC CASSPGRAGVRGPYEQYF
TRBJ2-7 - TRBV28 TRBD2 TGTGCCAGCAGTGATCCGGGACTTGCAGGAGGACTAGCAAACTTC CASSDPGLAGGLANF
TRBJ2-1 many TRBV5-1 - TGCGCCAGCAGCTTGGGGGAGGCGGCAGGTGAGCAGTTCTTC CASSLGEAAGEQFF
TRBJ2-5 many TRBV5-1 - TGCGCCAGCAGCCCCTGGACGGAAGAGACCCAGTACTTC CASSPWTEETQYF
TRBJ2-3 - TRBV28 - TGTGCCAGCAGTAGGGAGCGGGGCACAGATACGCAGTATTTT CASSRERGTDTQYF
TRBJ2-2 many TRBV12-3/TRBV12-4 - TGTGCCAGCAGTTTAAGGTCGGGAGCCGGGGAGCTGTTTTTT CASSLRSGAGELFF
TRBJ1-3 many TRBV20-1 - TGCAGTGCTACCACAGTGGGTTTGGGTGCTGGAAACACCATATATTTT CSATTVGLGAGNTIYF
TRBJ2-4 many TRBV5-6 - TGTGCCAGCAGCTTGGCCGGGAACAGTTTGTACTTC CASSLAGNSLYF
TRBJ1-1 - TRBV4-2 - TGTGCCAGCAGCCAAGTGGGGAACATGAACACTGAAGCTTTCTTT CASSQVGNMNTEAFF
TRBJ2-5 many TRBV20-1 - TGCAGTGCTCCGAAGGTGCAAGAGACCCAGTACTTC CSAPKVQETQYF
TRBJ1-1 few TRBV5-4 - TGTGCCAGCAGCTTGGAACAGGGAAGCACTGAAGCTTTCTTT CASSLEQGSTEAFF
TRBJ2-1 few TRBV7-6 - TGTGCCAGCAGCCTGCCGAGGGCTGAGCAGTTCTTC CASSLPRAEQFF
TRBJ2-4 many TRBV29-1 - TGCAGCGTTGCGGGCAGAGGGGGTAAAAACATTCAGTACTTC CSVAGRGGKNIQYF